This entry lists 20 T cell receptor beta chains sequenced from one sample in a study of cytomegalovirus exposure and HLA in healthy donors. Primers included in the PCR were 60 Vbeta and 13 Jbeta primers. The repertoire was sequenced with immunoSEQ multiplex PCR; TCRdb's copy has only in-frame clones and lacks some. The sample has 40,000 or so clones; the top ten hold roughly 7.3%. The sample comprised PBMCs. The receptors stem from a male donor in good health and CMV-seronegative.

The V call is TRBV29-1, the J call TRBJ1-2, with no clear D. CDR1 SQVTM and CDR2 ANQGSEA come from the germline V gene. The V and J ends lost 2 bases and 6 bases respectively, with 7 bases between them. The CDR3 consists of 11 residues. The CDR3 bases are TGCAGCGTTGAACAGGCCGATGGCTACACCTTC. Translated, it gives CSVEQADGYTF.

The chain combines TRBV6-5 with TRBJ2-5; weak D call: TRBD1 (6 bases). The germline V gene encodes CDR1 MNHEY and CDR2 SVGAGI. This CDR3 comprises 13 residues. V lost 2 bases and J 5 bases, leaving 9 bases between the germline ends. The CDR3 DNA is TGTGCCAGCAGTTACGGGGGCAGGGAGACCCAGTACTTC. Protein product: CASSYGGRETQYF.

This chain's CDR3 is CAWRLEFNTEAFF. In nucleotides, the CDR3 is TGTGCCTGGAGGCTCGAGTTCAACACTGAAGCTTTCTTT. V usage is TRBV30 and J usage is TRBJ1-1; no clear D. The CDR3 spans 13 residues. V lost 3 bases and J lost 2, with 10 bases in between. Germline V gene lookup returns CDR1 GTSNPN and CDR2 SVGIG (reference sequence).

This chain connects TRBV7-9 to TRBJ2-7; tentatively, D is TRBD1 (6 bases). The CDR3 length is 15 residues. Trimming left V 6 bases short and J 1 base short, with 16 bases between. Germline CDR1 is SEHNR and CDR2 is FQNEAQ (reference sequence). The CDR3 DNA reads as TGTGCCAGCAGGCCTATAGCAGGGGCTTCCTACGAGCAGTACTTC. Residues: CASRPIAGASYEQYF.

This rearrangement joins TRBV19 to TRBJ2-7; TRBD1 might be the D (7 bases). Germline CDR1 reads LNHDA; CDR2 reads SQIVND (reference sequence). The germline V and J ends were trimmed by 5 bases and 7 bases, with 18 bases remaining between them. CDR3 length: 14 residues. CDR3 amino acids: CASSLRDSPQEQYF. In DNA form, the CDR3 reads TGTGCCAGTAGTCTGCGGGACAGCCCACAAGAGCAGTACTTC.

Note on this clone: This same CDR3 is encoded by further DNA sequences in the sample. The chain uses TRBV7-8 and TRBJ2-7; D may be TRBD2 (6 bases). The V gene's germline CDR1 is SGHVS and CDR2 FQNEAQ. The CDR3 is 14 residues long. Between the trimmed V and J ends, which lost 4 bases and 7 bases, there was a span of 17 bases. The CDR3 sequence is CASSSRGGVREQYF. The DNA for the CDR3 is TGTGCCAGCAGCTCACGGGGCGGGGTGAGGGAGCAGTACTTC.

The chain is built from TRBV5-4 and TRBJ2-1; 8 nucleotides match TRBD2. Germline V gene sequence: CDR1 SGHNT, CDR2 YYREEE (reference sequence). V was clipped by 4 bases and J by 8 bases; unmatched bases: 5. The CDR3 has 13 residues. The CDR3 region has the DNA TGTGCCAGCAGCCCCGGGGGGGGAGATGAGCAGTTCTTC. Protein: CASSPGGGDEQFF. Based on the CDR3 plus reference TRBV5-4 and TRBJ2-1, the full variable domain is ETGVTQSPTHLIKTRGQQVTLRCSSQSGHNTVSWYQQALGQGPQFIFQYYREEENGRGNFPPRFSGLQFPNYSSELNVNALELDDSALYLCASSPGGGDEQFFGPGTRLTVL.

J is TRBJ2-1 and V is TRBV10-3; weak D call: TRBD2 (6 bases). The CDR3 sequence is 17 residues long. V gave up 4 bases and J gave up 0 bases, with 16 bases separating them. Germline loops: CDR1 ENHRY, CDR2 SYGVKD. The CDR3 nucleotides read TGTGCCATCAGTGGAGATAGCGGTGCTAGCTCCTACAATGAGCAGTTCTTC. Amino acid sequence: CAISGDSGASSYNEQFF.

This sequence joins TRBV19 and TRBJ1-2, with 9 positions matching TRBD1. Per the germline V gene, CDR1 is LNHDA and CDR2 is SQIVND (reference sequence). The CDR3 has 15 residues. V lost 7 bases to trimming and J lost 4 bases; unmatched junction nucleotides: 10. As DNA, the CDR3 is TGTGCCAGTATGGAACAGGGGGCTCCCCTCTATGGCTACACCTTC. It codes for CASMEQGAPLYGYTF.

The J gene is TRBJ1-2, the V gene TRBV5-4, with TRBD1 matching over 8 bases. CDR3 length: 14 residues. Per germline, CDR1 SGHNT and CDR2 YYREEE (reference sequence). Trimming removed 4 bases from V and 8 bases from J; junction bases left unmatched: 10. Written as DNA, the CDR3 is TGTGCCAGCAGCCTCGGACAGGGAAGAGGGGGCTACACCTTC. It encodes CASSLGQGRGGYTF.

This chain connects TRBV7-2 to TRBJ2-7; D is undetermined. The CDR3 length is 16 residues. Germline V gene data show CDR1 as SGHTA and CDR2 as FQGNSA. With 4 bases removed from V and 5 bases from J, the gap between germline ends came to 21 bases. The CDR3 DNA reads as TGTGCCAGCAGCTCTCAAGGCTCCACGTTGGGCAACGAGCAGTACTTC. Encoded protein: CASSSQGSTLGNEQYF.

The CDR3 spells CASSEEEVEKLFF. CDR3 DNA: TGTGCCAGCAGTGAAGAGGAGGTTGAAAAACTGTTTTTT. The rearrangement uses TRBV6-5 and TRBJ1-4; D not certain. This CDR3 region has 13 residues. Germline values: CDR1 MNHEY, CDR2 SVGAGI. With 5 bases removed from V and 7 bases from J, the gap between germline ends came to 11 bases.

The chain couples TRBV5-1 to TRBJ2-1, with D unresolved. Trimming took 0 bases from V and 4 from J, leaving 8 bases between them. The CDR3 consists of 14 residues. The germline CDR1 and CDR2 sequences are SGHRS and YFSETQ. The CDR3 region has the DNA TGCGCCAGCAGCTTGGGGGCTACTTACAATGAGCAGTTCTTC. Encoded protein: CASSLGATYNEQFF.

The genes are TRBV6-1 and TRBJ1-3, with 7 positions matching TRBD1. The CDR3 extends over 15 amino acids. The germline V gene encodes CDR1 MNHNS and CDR2 SASEGT. After removal of 4 bases from V and 0 bases from J, the junction contained 3 bases not matched to a gene. In nucleotides, the CDR3 is TGTGCCAGCAGTGTAGGGACAGTCTCTGGAAACACCATATATTTT. Protein product: CASSVGTVSGNTIYF.

The chain is built from TRBV18 and TRBJ1-1; 9 positions agree with TRBD1. V lost 11 bases, J lost 0 bases, and 19 bases stayed unmatched. Germline V lookup: CDR1 KGHSH, CDR2 LQKENI. The CDR3 spans 18 residues. In DNA form, the CDR3 reads TGTGCCCCCTCCCCACCGAAGGGGACAGGGATTTTGAACACTGAAGCTTTCTTT. The encoded protein is CAPSPPKGTGILNTEAFF.

This chain joins TRBV19 and TRBJ1-5; D is uncertain. CDR1 and CDR2 (germline): LNHDA, SQIVND (reference sequence). CDR3 length: 17 residues. V was shortened by 3 bases and J by 6 bases, with 21 bases between the two germline ends. CDR3 nucleotide sequence: TGTGCCAGTAGTATGGGAGTGACGAGGGCCCCAAGTCAGCCCCAGCATTTT. The encoded protein is CASSMGVTRAPSQPQHF. Full variable domain (remainder filled in from reference TRBV19 and TRBJ1-5): DGGITQSPKYLFRKEGQNVTLSCEQNLNHDAMYWYRQDPGQGLRLIYYSQIVNDFQKGDIAEGYSVSREKKESFPLTVTSAQKNPTAFYLCASSMGVTRAPSQPQHFGDGTRLSIL.

The chain recombines TRBV10-3 with TRBJ2-7; 11 bases fit TRBD1. The CDR3 is 13 residues long. The V and J ends lost 8 bases and 4 bases, in that order; junction bases with no gene match: 4. Per germline, CDR1 ENHRY and CDR2 SYGVKD. The CDR3 DNA reads as TGTGCCATCGGTGGGACAGGGGGTTACGAGCAGTACTTC. It encodes CAIGGTGGYEQYF.

V and J are TRBV10-3 and TRBJ2-7, with D possibly TRBD1 on 6 matching bases. Trimming removed 3 bases from V and 5 bases from J, with 14 bases in between. Germline CDR1 reads ENHRY; CDR2 reads SYGVKD. This CDR3 is 14 amino acids long. As DNA, the CDR3 is TGTGCCATCAGTGACCCACAGGGAGCCCACGAGCAGTACTTC. Protein: CAISDPQGAHEQYF.

This sequence joins TRBV7-9 and TRBJ2-7; perhaps TRBD2 as D (7 bases). V was pared by 1 base and J by 0 bases, with 13 bases between. This CDR3 is 16 amino acids long. Germline V lookup: CDR1 SEHNR, CDR2 FQNEAQ (reference sequence). The CDR3 loop reads CASSLVGGATSYEQYF. Written as DNA, the CDR3 is TGTGCCAGCAGCTTAGTTGGGGGGGCGACCTCCTACGAGCAGTACTTC. Full variable domain (remainder filled in from reference TRBV7-9 and TRBJ2-7): DTGVSQNPRHKITKRGQNVTFRCDPISEHNRLYWYRQTLGQGPEFLTYFQNEAQLEKSRLLSDRFSAERPKGSFSTLEIQRTEQGDSAMYLCASSLVGGATSYEQYFGPGTRLTVT.

This chain links TRBV9 with TRBJ1-1; 7 positions match TRBD1. Trimming took 6 bases from V and 6 from J; bases not matched to a gene: 17. Per germline, CDR1 SGDLS and CDR2 YYNGEE. The CDR3 consists of 16 residues. This chain's CDR3 is CASTEYFDRVNAEAFF. DNA of the CDR3: TGTGCCAGCACCGAATACTTTGACAGGGTTAACGCTGAAGCTTTCTTT. The variable domain in full, with the rest retrieved from reference TRBV9 and TRBJ1-1, is DSGVTQTPKHLITATGQRVTLRCSPRSGDLSVYWYQQSLDQGLQFLIQYYNGEERAKGNILERFSAQQFPDLHSELNLSSLELGDSALYFCASTEYFDRVNAEAFFGQGTRLTVV.